This T cell receptor beta chain came from a study of T cell changes during pregnancy in multiple sclerosis. Germline V gives CDR1 ENHRY, CDR2 SYGVKD. This CDR3 has 13 amino acids. V trimming: 5 bases; J trimming: 6 bases; junction bases outside the gene matches: 4. Assay used: immunoSEQ multiplex PCR; TCRdb lists only in-frame clones, some missing. The repertoire consists of about 76,000 clones, with roughly 92% occurring once and the leading ten covering 3.7%. The receptor was derived from a female donor in good health, enrolled as a control in a pregnancy study. This specimen was peripheral blood, taken after pregnancy. This chain connects TRBV10-3 to TRBJ1-2, with 9 bases lining up with TRBD1. CDR3 sequence reads: CAISLRDRDGYTF. CDR3 DNA sequence: TGTGCCATCAGTCTCCGGGACAGGGATGGCTACACCTTC.